This is a list of T cell receptor beta chains from one sample in a study of vaccination effects on CD4 cells after COVID-19. No antigen has been assigned to these receptors. Sequencing was performed with immunoSEQ multiplex PCR; in TCRdb, only in-frame clones are kept and a portion is missing. The sample consists of fewer than 25,000 clones, 76% of them appearing once. The sample in question was CD4+ T cells from PBMCs cultured with HCoV-NL63 spike peptides, obtained before COVID-19 vaccination. All receptors come from a human donor who received a COVID-19 vaccine. The CDR3 runs from the conserved cysteine through the conserved F or W. A D gene is named only where the DNA matches it firmly. A clone size is listed for some rows: how often the clone was seen (once, few, many), or a class if it is expanded.

D gene	clone size	V gene	J gene	CDR3 protein	CDR3 DNA
-	-	TRBV5-1	TRBJ1-2	CASSLDGTSNYGYTF	TGCGCCAGCAGCTTGGACGGGACAAGTAACTATGGCTACACCTTC
-	-	TRBV11-2	TRBJ2-2	CASSFLPTPGELFF	TGTGCCAGCAGCTTTCTTCCTACACCCGGGGAGCTGTTTTTT
-	-	TRBV20-1	TRBJ2-7	CSARLGYEQYF	TGCAGTGCTAGGTTGGGGTACGAGCAGTACTTC
TRBD1	-	TRBV6-5	TRBJ2-7	CASKEGPGQAYEQYF	TGTGCCAGCAAAGAAGGACCGGGACAGGCCTACGAGCAGTACTTC
-	-	TRBV6-1	TRBJ1-2	CASSEAGAGSYTF	TGTGCCAGCAGTGAAGCGGGGGCGGGAAGCTACACCTTC
TRBD1	-	TRBV18	TRBJ1-6	CASSPGDRGGNSPLHF	TGTGCCAGCTCACCGGGAGACAGGGGGGGCAATTCACCCCTCCACTTT
-	-	TRBV3-1/TRBV3-2	TRBJ1-1	CASTFQGRNTEAFF	TGTGCCAGCACTTTCCAAGGCCGGAACACTGAAGCTTTCTTT
-	-	TRBV23-1	TRBJ2-7	CASSRGSFRTGPISYEQYF	TGCGCCAGCAGTCGAGGATCCTTCCGCACAGGGCCTATCTCCTACGAGCAGTACTTC
-	-	TRBV5-1	TRBJ2-4	CASSLVGLITKNIQYF	TGCGCCAGCAGCTTGGTAGGACTCATTACCAAAAACATTCAGTACTTC
-	-	TRBV29-1	TRBJ2-7	CSVTGTYEQYF	TGCAGCGTTACAGGGACCTACGAGCAGTACTTC
-	-	TRBV7-8	TRBJ2-4	CASSFSTPNIQYF	TGTGCCAGCAGCTTTAGTACGCCGAACATTCAGTACTTC
-	-	TRBV30	TRBJ1-5	CAWSQGWQPQHF	TGTGCCTGGAGTCAAGGATGGCAGCCCCAGCATTTT
TRBD2	once	TRBV10-2	TRBJ2-7	CASSRTSGREPTNEQYF	TGCGCCAGCTCTCGGACTAGCGGGAGGGAACCGACCAACGAGCAGTACTTC
-	-	TRBV13	TRBJ2-1	CASSLDPVLFF	TGTGCCAGCAGCCTGGACCCGGTCCTGTTCTTC
-	-	TRBV6-6	TRBJ2-3	CASIPTSGTDTQYF	TGTGCCAGCATTCCTACAAGCGGGACAGATACGCAGTATTTT
TRBD2	-	TRBV6-5	TRBJ2-1	CASSMQLAGPNEQFF	TGTGCCAGCAGCATGCAGCTAGCGGGGCCCAATGAGCAGTTCTTC
-	-	TRBV19	TRBJ2-1	CASNKFVVDNEQFF	TGTGCCAGTAATAAGTTCGTGGTGGACAATGAGCAGTTCTTC
-	-	TRBV6-5	TRBJ1-1	CASTSIGSRLTEAFF	TGTGCCAGCACCTCCATTGGGTCGCGGTTAACTGAAGCTTTCTTT
TRBD1	-	TRBV14	TRBJ2-7	CASSLGTGPFFEQYF	TGTGCCAGCAGCCTTGGGACAGGGCCCTTCTTCGAGCAGTACTTC
-	few	TRBV29-1	TRBJ1-5	CSVNFQDSNQPQHF	TGCAGCGTTAATTTCCAGGATAGCAATCAGCCCCAGCATTTT
-	-	TRBV6-1	TRBJ2-5	CASSESFWGETQYF	TGTGCCAGCAGTGAGAGTTTCTGGGGTGAGACCCAGTACTTC
-	-	TRBV11-2	TRBJ1-3	CASSLSSGVNTIYF	TGTGCCAGCAGCTTAAGTTCGGGGGTAAACACCATATATTTT
TRBD1	-	TRBV7-8	TRBJ2-3	CASKNRGATDTQYF	TGTGCCAGTAAGAACAGGGGTGCAACAGATACGCAGTATTTT
TRBD2	-	TRBV5-1	TRBJ2-5	CASSPSGEGETQYF	TGCGCCAGCAGTCCCAGCGGGGAGGGAGAGACCCAGTACTTC
TRBD1	-	TRBV7-8	TRBJ1-6	CASSFSLQGANSPLHF	TGTGCCAGCAGCTTTAGTCTACAGGGGGCCAATTCACCCCTCCACTTT
-	-	TRBV7-9	TRBJ1-5	CASSLGGGYSNQPQHF	TGTGCCAGCAGCTTAGGGGGAGGATATAGCAATCAGCCCCAGCATTTT
TRBD2	few	TRBV5-1	TRBJ2-3	CASSLPSGSVDTQYF	TGCGCCAGCAGCTTGCCTAGCGGGAGTGTAGATACGCAGTATTTT
-	-	TRBV5-4	TRBJ2-3	CASRSGLGGRTDTQYF	TGTGCCAGCAGGTCCGGTCTCGGGGGGCGCACAGATACGCAGTATTTT
-	-	TRBV7-9	TRBJ1-3	CASSYGGGTFSGNTIYF	TGTGCCAGCAGCTATGGGGGGGGCACCTTCTCTGGAAACACCATATATTTT
-	-	TRBV5-1	TRBJ2-3	CASSLHTDTQYF	TGCGCCAGCAGCTTGCACACAGATACGCAGTATTTT
-	few	TRBV7-9	TRBJ1-1	CASSYTGTEAFF	TGTGCCAGCAGCTACACGGGGACTGAAGCTTTCTTT
TRBD1	-	TRBV7-8	TRBJ1-3	CASSLGQAQRGNTIYF	TGTGCCAGCAGCTTGGGACAGGCCCAACGCGGAAACACCATATATTTT
TRBD2	few	TRBV19	TRBJ2-3	CASSTGLAGPTSTDTQYF	TGTGCCAGTAGTACGGGACTAGCGGGGCCTACTAGCACAGATACGCAGTATTTT
-	-	TRBV20-1	TRBJ1-6	CSASNRGISPLHF	TGCAGTGCTAGTAACAGAGGGATTTCACCCCTCCACTTT
TRBD2	-	TRBV5-5	TRBJ2-3	CASSLTSGTDTQYF	TGTGCCAGCAGCTTGACTAGCGGCACAGATACGCAGTATTTT
-	-	TRBV2	TRBJ1-1	CASAGLAGPNTEAFF	TGTGCCAGCGCGGGCCTCGCCGGACCGAACACTGAAGCTTTCTTT
TRBD1	-	TRBV7-8	TRBJ1-4	CASSLEPGQGDEKLFF	TGTGCCAGCAGCTTAGAACCGGGACAGGGAGATGAAAAACTGTTTTTT
-	-	TRBV12-5	TRBJ1-2	CASGFSGYGYTF	TGTGCTAGTGGTTTCTCCGGCTATGGCTACACCTTC
-	few	TRBV5-1	TRBJ1-5	CASSLQGGRDQPQHF	TGCGCCAGCAGCTTACAGGGAGGGCGGGATCAGCCCCAGCATTTT
-	-	TRBV6-5	TRBJ1-5	CASRTLGRAYQPQHF	TGTGCCAGCAGGACTCTGGGACGGGCTTATCAGCCCCAGCATTTT
-	-	TRBV10-1	TRBJ1-1	CASRGDARGTEAFF	TGCGCCAGCAGGGGAGATGCTAGAGGCACTGAAGCTTTCTTT
-	once	TRBV6-5	TRBJ1-1	CASTSGQANTEAFF	TGTGCCAGCACCTCGGGGCAGGCGAACACTGAAGCTTTCTTT
-	once	TRBV7-9	TRBJ2-7	CASSRSGPTEYEQYF	TGTGCCAGCAGCAGATCCGGGCCGACGGAGTACGAGCAGTACTTC
-	few	TRBV3-1/TRBV3-2	TRBJ1-1	CASSQDWAGNTEAFF	TGTGCCAGCAGCCAAGATTGGGCAGGGAACACTGAAGCTTTCTTT
-	few	TRBV1	TRBJ2-2	CTSSQGTSGRATGELFF	TGCACCAGCAGCCAAGGAACTAGCGGGAGGGCCACCGGGGAGCTGTTTTTT
-	few	TRBV11-1	TRBJ1-1	CASSLARLNTEAFF	TGTGCCAGCAGCTTGGCCAGATTGAACACTGAAGCTTTCTTT
TRBD1	-	TRBV11-2	TRBJ2-3	CASSTNRGLGTDTQYF	TGTGCCAGCAGCACGAACAGGGGGCTGGGCACAGATACGCAGTATTTT